Presented here are 30 T cell receptor beta chains from one specimen sequenced in a study of shared clonotypes between healthy human individuals. Assay used: immunoSEQ multiplex PCR; TCRdb lists only in-frame clones, some missing. The data show just over 2,000,000 clones, 90% to 95% seen once. The specimen sequenced was naive CD4+ T cells sorted from blood. Subset of the sample: CD45RA+ positively selected. The receptors originated from a man between 18 and 35 years old in good health.

J is TRBJ1-1 and V is TRBV5-1; D is undetermined. The CDR3 is 14 amino acids. Germline CDR1 and CDR2: SGHRS and YFSETQ. Deletions cut 4 bases from V and 1 base from J, with 11 bases between. Here the CDR3 DNA reads TGCGCCAGCAGCCCGCTACGGGAGAACACTGAAGCTTTCTTT. Translating gives CASSPLRENTEAFF.

The rearrangement joins TRBV29-1 to TRBJ2-5; tentative D call: TRBD2 (5 bases). The germline V gene has CDR1 SQVTM and CDR2 ANQGSEA. The CDR3 is 13 amino acids. With 3 bases removed from V and 2 bases from J, the gap between germline ends came to 10 bases. The CDR3 nucleotides read TGCAGCGTTGACGAGGGCTTTCAAGAGACCCAGTACTTC. Protein: CSVDEGFQETQYF.

The chain recombines TRBV5-1 with TRBJ2-1; 8 bases match TRBD1. The CDR3 length is 15 residues. Per germline, CDR1 SGHRS and CDR2 YFSETQ. V lost 2 bases to trimming and J lost 7 bases; unmatched junction nucleotides: 8. CDR3 loop: CASSLQGQVTNEQFF. The CDR3 DNA reads TGCGCCAGCAGCTTACAGGGACAGGTGACGAATGAGCAGTTCTTC.

The V gene is TRBV11-2, the J gene TRBJ2-7; D is possibly TRBD1 (6 bases). V shed 7 bases and J shed 1 base, with 8 bases lying between them. In germline, CDR1 is SGHAT, CDR2 FQNNGV. This CDR3 is 12 amino acids long. Here the CDR3 reads CASTQGSYEQYF. The CDR3 DNA follows: TGTGCCAGCACACAGGGTTCCTACGAGCAGTACTTC.

The chain combines TRBV18 with TRBJ2-3; possible D gene TRBD2, 6 bases. Germline V gives CDR1 KGHSH, CDR2 LQKENI. This CDR3 region has 16 residues. V lost 0 bases and J 1 base, leaving 11 bases between the germline ends. CDR3 nucleotide sequence: TGTGCCAGCTCACCACCGGTCGGGAGTGGCACAGATACGCAGTATTTT. Protein product: CASSPPVGSGTDTQYF. Full variable domain (remainder filled in from reference TRBV18 and TRBJ2-3): NAGVMQNPRHLVRRRGQEARLRCSPMKGHSHVYWYRQLPEEGLKFMVYLQKENIIDESGMPKERFSAEFPKEGPSILRIQQVVRGDSAAYFCASSPPVGSGTDTQYFGPGTRLTVL.

The V call is TRBV5-1, the J call TRBJ2-1; the D gene is possibly TRBD1 (6 bases). Germline V lookup: CDR1 SGHRS, CDR2 YFSETQ. This CDR3 has 16 amino acids. Trimming stripped 1 base from V and 10 bases from J, with 21 bases between. This chain's CDR3 is CASSLSLDFLGQEQFF. The CDR3 region has the DNA TGCGCCAGCAGCTTGAGTTTGGACTTCCTCGGACAGGAGCAGTTCTTC.

The genes are TRBV19 and TRBJ1-2, with a possible D match to TRBD1 (5 bases). Trimming removed 3 bases at V and 6 bases at J, with 14 bases between. This CDR3 is built from 14 residues. Germline values: CDR1 LNHDA, CDR2 SQIVND (reference sequence). CDR3 nucleotides: TGTGCCAGTAGTATGTCTAGGGGCGGCGATGGCTACACCTTC. Protein product: CASSMSRGGDGYTF.

The chain couples TRBV2 to TRBJ2-7; D unresolved. V lost 8 bases, J lost 2 bases, and 7 bases lay in between. Germline V gene data show CDR1 as SNHLY and CDR2 as FYNNEI. This CDR3 has 11 residues. This CDR3 is CASLDTYEQYF. The CDR3 DNA sequence: TGTGCCAGCTTAGACACCTACGAGCAGTACTTC.

The chain uses TRBV5-4 and TRBJ2-7; 7 bases map to TRBD1. The CDR3 is made up of 15 amino acids. V lost 1 base and J lost 7; bases outside the gene matches: 11. Germline V lookup: CDR1 SGHNT, CDR2 YYREEE (reference sequence). The DNA for the CDR3 is TGTGCCAGCAGCTTGAGTACAGGGGAAGGAAGGGAGCAGTACTTC. Translation gives CASSLSTGEGREQYF.

The CDR3 DNA reads TGTGCCAGTAGTGCACGACTAGCGCGAGCCGCAGATACGCAGTATTTT. It yields the protein CASSARLARAADTQYF. This chain links TRBV19 with TRBJ2-3, with 8 bases fitting TRBD2. CDR1 is LNHDA, CDR2 SQIVND, per germline (reference sequence). V was pared by 5 bases and J by 4 bases, with 11 bases of the junction left unmatched. This CDR3 comprises 16 residues.

The chain is built from TRBV5-1 and TRBJ2-3, with D maybe TRBD2 (6 bases). The V end was cut by 4 bases, the J end by 8 bases, with 26 bases between. CDR3 length: 17 residues. Germline CDR1 is SGHRS and CDR2 is YFSETQ. CDR3 in amino acids: CASSTKTSAGPLGTQYF. The DNA of the CDR3 is TGCGCCAGCAGCACTAAGACTTCTGCGGGACCTCTGGGTACGCAGTATTTT.

The CDR3 nucleotides read TGTGCCAGCAGCTCCGTCGGGGGGACAGCGCCAAGCAATCAGCCCCAGCATTTT. It translates to CASSSVGGTAPSNQPQHF. The rearrangement uses TRBV7-8 and TRBJ1-5; 7 bases match TRBD1. Germline CDR1 SGHVS, CDR2 FQNEAQ. CDR3 size: 18 residues. Trimming took 4 bases from V and 1 from J; bases not matched to a gene: 13. Combining the CDR3 with reference TRBV7-8 and TRBJ1-5 gives the whole variable domain GAGVSQSPRYKVAKRGQDVALRCDPISGHVSLFWYQQALGQGPEFLTYFQNEAQLDKSGLPSDRFFAERPEGSVSTLKIQRTQQEDSAVYLCASSSVGGTAPSNQPQHFGDGTRLSIL.

The rearrangement links TRBV18 to TRBJ1-5, with 11 bases lining up with TRBD1. This CDR3 has 14 residues. Losses at the gene ends were 5 bases for V and 6 bases for J; bases not matched to a gene: 3. Germline V gene data show CDR1 as KGHSH and CDR2 as LQKENI. The CDR3 loop reads CASSSGTGGQPQHF. DNA for the CDR3: TGTGCCAGCTCATCCGGGACAGGGGGTCAGCCCCAGCATTTT.

The chain combines TRBV28 with TRBJ2-1; 7 positions agree with TRBD2. V lost 6 bases to trimming and J lost 5 bases; unmatched junction nucleotides: 10. This CDR3 contains 15 residues. Germline CDR1 is MDHEN and CDR2 is SYDVKM. CDR3 loop: CASSKEGLGHNEQFF. Written as DNA, the CDR3 is TGTGCCAGCAGCAAGGAAGGACTAGGGCACAATGAGCAGTTCTTC.

This clone was picked up one time. This chain connects TRBV6-4 to TRBJ1-6, with unresolved D. The CDR3 covers 15 residues. V was cut by 3 bases and J by 10 bases, with 16 bases left in between. Germline-derived CDR1 and CDR2 are MRHNA and SNTAGT. The CDR3 loop is CASSEGGSTRSPLHF. Written as DNA, the CDR3 is TGTGCCAGCAGTGAAGGAGGGTCGACGAGATCACCCCTCCACTTT.

The chain combines TRBV28 with TRBJ2-7, with 10 bases lining up with TRBD1. Germline CDR1 and CDR2: MDHEN and SYDVKM. With V trimmed by 3 bases and J by 7 bases, 15 bases remained unmatched. This CDR3 has 17 residues. CDR3 protein: CASSLPKTGGFSREQYF. CDR3 nucleotide sequence: TGTGCCAGCAGTTTGCCTAAGACAGGGGGCTTTTCGCGGGAGCAGTACTTC.

The genes are TRBV7-9 and TRBJ1-3, with 7 positions matching TRBD1. CDR3 length: 16 residues. The ends lost 3 bases at V and 0 bases at J; junction bases unmatched: 5. Germline CDR1 reads SEHNR; CDR2 reads FQNEAQ (reference sequence). The CDR3 reads CASSFWQGDSGNTIYF. Written as DNA, the CDR3 is TGTGCCAGCAGCTTCTGGCAGGGGGACTCTGGAAACACCATATATTTT.

In the case of this clone: Other DNA sequences of this sample code for an identical CDR3. V is TRBV18 and J is TRBJ1-2; D gene uncertain. Germline-derived CDR1 and CDR2 are KGHSH and LQKENI. Trimming shortened V by 0 bases and J by 4 bases, and 6 bases separated the two germline ends. CDR3 length: 13 residues. The CDR3 loop reads CASSPPGFYGYTF. The CDR3 coding sequence is TGTGCCAGCTCACCACCAGGCTTCTATGGCTACACCTTC.

This chain connects TRBV6-5 to TRBJ1-1; the D gene is possibly TRBD1 (6 bases). The CDR3 length is 11 residues. CDR1 is MNHEY, CDR2 SVGAGI, per germline. V lost 7 bases, J lost 6 bases, and 9 bases lay in between. The CDR3: CASIGTSEAFF. The CDR3 DNA follows: TGTGCCAGCATCGGGACATCTGAAGCTTTCTTT.

V and J are TRBV30 and TRBJ1-5; D uncertain. Trimming pared 1 base from V and 5 bases from J, leaving 6 bases between. There are 12 residues in the CDR3. CDR1 is GTSNPN, CDR2 SVGIG, per germline (reference sequence). CDR3 loop: CAWSGEDQPQHF. In nucleotides, the CDR3 is TGTGCCTGGAGTGGGGAGGATCAGCCCCAGCATTTT.

This chain links TRBV9 with TRBJ2-3, with D perhaps TRBD1 or TRBD2 (6 bases each). This CDR3 spans 15 amino acids. V was pared by 0 bases and J by 4 bases, with 12 bases between. Germline CDR1 and CDR2: SGDLS and YYNGEE. The CDR3 here is CASSVGWGAPDTQYF. For the CDR3, the DNA is TGTGCCAGCAGCGTAGGATGGGGGGCTCCAGATACGCAGTATTTT.

V and J are TRBV14 and TRBJ2-7; a possible D gene is TRBD1 (5 bases). CDR1 SGHDN and CDR2 FVKESK come from the germline V gene. The V end was cut by 1 base, the J end by 7 bases, with 14 bases between. This CDR3 comprises 14 residues. For the CDR3, the DNA is TGTGCCAGCAGCCAAGTAGACAGCCGTACGGAGCAGTACTTC. Translated: CASSQVDSRTEQYF.

This CDR3 reads CASSFRRTERFSNQPQHF. CDR3 nucleotide sequence: TGTGCCAGCAGCTTCAGGAGGACAGAGCGGTTTAGCAATCAGCCCCAGCATTTT. The gene calls are TRBV7-9 and TRBJ1-5; perhaps TRBD1 as D (6 bases). The CDR3 covers 18 residues. Germline CDR1 is SEHNR and CDR2 is FQNEAQ (reference sequence). Trimming stripped 3 bases from V and 0 bases from J, with 18 bases between.

V gene TRBV6-5 combines with J gene TRBJ2-2; 8 nucleotides match TRBD1. The CDR3 spans 15 residues. The J segment lost 1 base and the V segment lost 7 bases, leaving 5 bases of the junction unmatched. The germline V gene has CDR1 MNHEY and CDR2 SVGAGI. Written as DNA, the CDR3 is TGTGCCAGCATCAAGGACAGGGTGAACACCGGGGAGCTGTTTTTT. It specifies CASIKDRVNTGELFF.

This clone was seen a single time. This chain uses TRBV4-3 with TRBJ1-1, with 8 bases fitting TRBD1. The J segment lost 0 bases and the V segment lost 1 base, leaving 7 bases of the junction unmatched. Looked up from germline, CDR1 is LGHNA and CDR2 is YSLEER. The CDR3 runs 17 residues. The CDR3 reads CASSQAKDRVMNTEAFF. As DNA, the CDR3 is TGCGCCAGCAGCCAAGCAAAGGACAGGGTTATGAACACTGAAGCTTTCTTT.

The chain uses TRBV11-2 and TRBJ2-7, with 9 bases lining up with TRBD2. The CDR3 runs to 17 residues. V gave up 2 bases and J gave up 1 base; unmatched junction bases: 9. From germline, CDR1 is SGHAT and CDR2 FQNNGV. The CDR3 nucleotides read TGTGCCAGCAGCTTATTAGTAAGCGGGAGGAGATCCTACGAGCAGTACTTC. Translation: CASSLLVSGRRSYEQYF.

This clone is a singleton in its sample. V gene TRBV19 combines with J gene TRBJ2-4; 7 nucleotides line up with TRBD1. Losses at the gene ends were 0 bases for V and 6 bases for J; bases not matched to a gene: 5. Germline CDR1 LNHDA, CDR2 SQIVND (reference sequence). The CDR3 extends over 15 amino acids. The CDR3 nucleotides read TGTGCCAGTAGTATAGATACAGGGGTCGCAAACATTCAGTACTTC. Its translation: CASSIDTGVANIQYF.

The chain recombines TRBV30 with TRBJ2-7; the D gene is possibly TRBD2 (7 bases). The germline V gene has CDR1 GTSNPN and CDR2 SVGIG (reference sequence). V dropped 0 bases and J dropped 2 bases, with 17 bases sitting between them. The CDR3 runs to 16 residues. CDR3 residues: CAWSVGFQGRAYEQYF. Written as DNA, the CDR3 is TGTGCCTGGAGTGTTGGGTTTCAGGGGAGGGCCTACGAGCAGTACTTC.

The rearrangement joins TRBV9 to TRBJ1-1; D ambiguous. In germline, CDR1 is SGDLS, CDR2 YYNGEE. V was trimmed by 5 bases and J by 0 bases, leaving 8 bases between them. The CDR3 runs 13 residues. The CDR3 bases are TGTGCCAGCAGTAGATTTATGAACACTGAAGCTTTCTTT. Amino acid sequence: CASSRFMNTEAFF.

Remarks on this clone: At one end the junction does not follow the germline gene, possibly because of a read error. The chain joins TRBV6-5 to TRBJ2-7; D might be TRBD2 (6 bases). Germline-derived CDR1 and CDR2 are MNHEY and SVGAGI. There are 10 residues in the CDR3. DNA of the CDR3: TGCGGGAGAGGGCCTTTCGAGCAGTACTTC. It yields the protein CGRGPFEQYF.